These 21 T cell receptor beta chains were sequenced from one sample in a study of regulatory dendritic cells for organ transplantation. TCRdb's copy holds only in-frame clones and misses some; the assay was immunoSEQ multiplex PCR. The data contain roughly 27,000 clones, over 60% of them seen just once; the ten biggest clones take up roughly 2.4%. The sequenced material came from memory CD4+ T cells from blood. Specified subset: CD45RO+ memory T cells. These receptors originate from a human donor in good health.

This chain uses TRBV6-5 with TRBJ1-2; D unclear. The CDR3 is 14 amino acids. The germline V gene has CDR1 MNHEY and CDR2 SVGAGI. V was pared by 2 bases and J by 6 bases, with 13 bases between. DNA of the CDR3: TGTGCCAGCAGTTACACCCGACACGTTGATGGCTACACCTTC. Translated: CASSYTRHVDGYTF.

The J gene is TRBJ2-2, the V gene TRBV6-5, with a tentative D call TRBD2 (6 bases). V gave up 6 bases and J gave up 4 bases, with 12 bases separating them. Germline CDR1 reads MNHEY; CDR2 reads SVGAGI. The CDR3 length is 14 residues. The CDR3 region has the DNA TGTGCCAGCAGAACGGGACTGTTCACCGGGGAGCTGTTTTTT. Amino acids: CASRTGLFTGELFF.

The CDR3 loop is CASSGDRSGANVLTF. The CDR3 DNA sequence: TGTGCCAGCAGTGGTGACAGGTCTGGGGCCAACGTCCTGACTTTC. The chain carries TRBV6-1 and TRBJ2-6; the D gene is possibly TRBD1 (6 bases). CDR1 and CDR2 from the germline V gene are MNHNS and SASEGT. Between the trimmed V and J ends, which lost 4 bases and 1 base, there was a span of 8 bases. This CDR3 spans 15 amino acids.

V and J are TRBV5-4 and TRBJ2-3; 10 positions match TRBD2. V shed 0 bases, J shed 6 bases, and the junction held 1 base outside the gene matches. The CDR3 runs to 14 residues. CDR1 SGHNT and CDR2 YYREEE come from the germline V gene (reference sequence). CDR3 sequence reads: CASSLVLAGDTQYF. Here the CDR3 DNA reads TGTGCCAGCAGCTTGGTACTAGCGGGGGATACGCAGTATTTT.

This clone appeared a single time. The V call is TRBV25-1, the J call TRBJ1-1; a weak D match, TRBD1 (6 bases). Trimming pared 4 bases from V and 5 bases from J, leaving 14 bases between. Germline V gene data show CDR1 as MGHDK and CDR2 as SYGVNS. The CDR3 has 14 residues. The CDR3 protein is CASSGEQGRTEAFF. The DNA for the CDR3 is TGTGCCAGCAGTGGGGAACAGGGAAGAACTGAAGCTTTCTTT.

This clone was found a few times. V and J are TRBV9 and TRBJ1-1, with D unclear. Germline V gene data show CDR1 as SGDLS and CDR2 as YYNGEE. V was trimmed by 4 bases and J by 2 bases, leaving 9 bases between them. The length of the CDR3 is 13 residues. CDR3 DNA: TGTGCCAGCAGCAGATTATTAAACACTGAAGCTTTCTTT. Protein sequence: CASSRLLNTEAFF.

The chain employs TRBV27 and TRBJ2-5; D not certain. V lost 10 bases and J lost 13, with 16 bases in between. This CDR3 comprises 10 residues. The germline CDR1 and CDR2 sequences are MNHEY and SMNVEV (reference sequence). CDR3: CANLVGCRYF. DNA for the CDR3: TGTGCCAACCTCGTGGGCTGTCGGTACTTC.

The chain has TRBV9 and TRBJ2-1; 8 bases align to TRBD2. The V segment lost 1 base and the J segment 0 bases; nucleotides outside the gene matches: 12. CDR1 SGDLS and CDR2 YYNGEE come from the germline V gene. The CDR3 length is 19 residues. The CDR3 bases are TGTGCCAGCAGCGTATACGACCTCCCACTAGCGGACTCCTACAATGAGCAGTTCTTC. Translation: CASSVYDLPLADSYNEQFF.

The chain carries TRBV7-2 and TRBJ1-2; D is unresolved. The germline V gene has CDR1 SGHTA and CDR2 FQGNSA. V lost 1 base and J 3 bases, leaving 6 bases between the germline ends. This CDR3 has 13 residues. CDR3 sequence: CASSLGTHYGYTF. CDR3 nucleotides: TGTGCCAGCAGCTTAGGGACGCACTATGGCTACACCTTC.

V gene TRBV7-2 combines with J gene TRBJ1-1; D is uncertain. Germline V CDR1 and CDR2: SGHTA, FQGNSA. The V and J ends lost 8 bases and 0 bases respectively, with 10 bases between them. The CDR3 has 13 amino acids. The DNA for the CDR3 is TGTGCCAGCGGCTGGGGAGTGAACACTGAAGCTTTCTTT. It specifies CASGWGVNTEAFF. The full variable domain, rest sourced from reference TRBV7-2 and TRBJ1-1, is GAGVSQSPSNKVTEKGKDVELRCDPISGHTALYWYRQSLGQGLEFLIYFQGNSAPDKSGLPSDRFSAERTGGSVSTLTIQRTQQEDSAVYLCASGWGVNTEAFFGQGTRLTVV.

The rearrangement uses TRBV9 and TRBJ2-7; D is perhaps TRBD1 or TRBD2 (5 bases each). This CDR3 has 16 residues. V dropped 0 bases and J dropped 2 bases, with 15 bases sitting between them. Germline V gene lookup returns CDR1 SGDLS and CDR2 YYNGEE. The CDR3 coding sequence is TGTGCCAGCAGCGTAGGTCGGGACCCCAAAGCCTACGAGCAGTACTTC. Encoded protein: CASSVGRDPKAYEQYF.

V gene TRBV27 combines with J gene TRBJ1-5; D unresolved. This CDR3 is built from 14 residues. Trimming stripped 3 bases from V and 3 bases from J, with 9 bases between. CDR1 and CDR2 (germline): MNHEY, SMNVEV (reference sequence). The CDR3: CASSLIAFNQPQHF. The CDR3 coding sequence is TGTGCCAGCAGTTTGATAGCCTTCAATCAGCCCCAGCATTTT.

DNA of the CDR3: TGTGCCAGCAGCTTAGGACTAGGCCCTCAAGAGACCCAGTACTTC. Translation: CASSLGLGPQETQYF. The V gene is TRBV7-3, the J gene TRBJ2-5; 7 positions match TRBD2. The CDR3 loop spans 15 amino acids. Germline CDR1 is SGHTA and CDR2 is FQGTGA. After removal of 2 bases from V and 2 bases from J, the junction contained 5 bases not matched to a gene. Complete variable domain (other parts from reference TRBV7-3 and TRBJ2-5): GAGVSQTPSNKVTEKGKYVELRCDPISGHTALYWYRQSLGQGPEFLIYFQGTGAADDSGLPNDRFFAVRPEGSVSTLKIQRTERGDSAVYLCASSLGLGPQETQYFGPGTRLLVL.

This clone was recorded a few times. The genes are TRBV7-6 and TRBJ2-3, with TRBD2 matching 8 bases. The V and J ends lost 5 bases and 6 bases, in that order; junction bases with no gene match: 19. Germline V gene sequence: CDR1 SGHVS, CDR2 FNYEAQ. The CDR3 length is 18 residues. The CDR3 nucleotides are TGTGCCAGCAGCCCCCCCGGTAGCGGGGAGTCCCGTATGGATACGCAGTATTTT. It encodes CASSPPGSGESRMDTQYF.

The chain employs TRBV6-4 and TRBJ1-2; 8 nucleotides line up with TRBD1. The V segment lost 4 bases and the J segment 3 bases; nucleotides outside the gene matches: 1. Germline V lookup: CDR1 MRHNA, CDR2 SNTAGT. The CDR3 consists of 13 residues. CDR3 sequence: CASSATGDYGYTF. In nucleotides, the CDR3 is TGTGCCAGCAGTGCGACAGGGGACTATGGCTACACCTTC.

This chain uses TRBV5-1 with TRBJ2-1; D is unresolved. Per the germline V gene, CDR1 is SGHRS and CDR2 is YFSETQ. The CDR3 runs 12 residues. V was clipped by 0 bases and J by 10 bases, with 8 bases between them. The CDR3 protein is CASSLGLREQFF. Here the CDR3 DNA reads TGCGCCAGCAGCTTGGGTCTCCGAGAGCAGTTCTTC.

The V call is TRBV28, the J call TRBJ1-1; tentatively, D is TRBD1 (5 bases). CDR3 length: 16 residues. Germline loops: CDR1 MDHEN, CDR2 SYDVKM. The germline V and J ends were trimmed by 2 bases and 1 base, with 14 bases remaining between them. The CDR3 region is CASSLGTAPGNTEAFF. The CDR3, as DNA: TGTGCCAGCAGTTTAGGGACGGCCCCGGGGAACACTGAAGCTTTCTTT. The variable domain in full, completed from reference TRBV28 and TRBJ1-1, reads DVKVTQSSRYLVKRTGEKVFLECVQDMDHENMFWYRQDPGLGLRLIYFSYDVKMKEKGDIPEGYSVSREKKERFSLILESASTNQTSMYLCASSLGTAPGNTEAFFGQGTRLTVV.

This clone was seen a single time. As DNA, the CDR3 is TGCAGCGTTTTAGGGACCATCACAGATACGCAGTATTTT. The encoded protein is CSVLGTITDTQYF. V gene TRBV29-1 combines with J gene TRBJ2-3; either TRBD1 or TRBD2 may fit D (5 bases each). The CDR3 loop spans 13 amino acids. Trimming took off 5 bases at V and 2 bases at J, with 11 bases between the two ends. The germline gives CDR1 SQVTM, CDR2 ANQGSEA.

The chain combines TRBV10-3 with TRBJ2-3; 9 positions match TRBD2. Looked up from germline, CDR1 is ENHRY and CDR2 is SYGVKD. This CDR3 comprises 16 residues. Trimming took 0 bases from V and 6 from J; bases not matched to a gene: 7. CDR3 residues: CAISESASGNLDTQYF. The CDR3 DNA sequence: TGTGCCATCAGTGAGTCGGCTAGCGGGAACTTGGATACGCAGTATTTT.

This clone was detected only a few times. The identical CDR3 is also encoded by other nucleotide sequences in the sample. This chain connects TRBV2 to TRBJ1-2; tentatively, D is TRBD1 (5 bases). CDR1 and CDR2 from the germline V gene are SNHLY and FYNNEI. Trimming pared 5 bases from V and 4 bases from J, leaving 8 bases between. CDR3 length: 12 amino acids. This CDR3 is CASSRQGYGYTF. CDR3 coding DNA: TGTGCCAGCAGTAGGCAGGGCTATGGCTACACCTTC. Full variable domain (rest looked up from reference TRBV2 and TRBJ1-2): EPEVTQTPSHQVTQMGQEVILRCVPISNHLYFYWYRQILGQKVEFLVSFYNNEISEKSEIFDDQFSVERPDGSNFTLKIRSTKLEDSAMYFCASSRQGYGYTFGSGTRLTVV.

The CDR3 region is CAWGPWGAPTSTDTQYF. The CDR3 DNA sequence: TGTGCCTGGGGCCCTTGGGGGGCTCCAACCAGCACAGATACGCAGTATTTT. The rearrangement joins TRBV30 to TRBJ2-3; tentatively, D is TRBD1 or TRBD2 (6 bases each). Germline V gene lookup returns CDR1 GTSNPN and CDR2 SVGIG (reference sequence). V lost 5 bases to trimming and J lost 0 bases, with 21 bases between them. The CDR3 contains 17 residues.